These 26 T cell receptor beta chains were sequenced from one sample in a study of blood T cells in healthy people across ages (dated by TCRdb to between 2014 and 2017). The library came from 5' RACE. Instrument on record: Illumina HiSeq 2500. A second about 7 to 12 cycle PCR used a sample-barcoded 5' primer and a J-beta primer mix. TCRdb reworked the public reads: Q25 trimming with fastp, MiXCR clone assembly, productive beta chains retained. Merged by CDR3 protein, the rows form single entries marked with the most common genes and DNA. This sample comprises around 750,000 distinct CDR3 sequences, approximately 55% of them detected only once. Of the sample, about 42% falls within the top ten clones. What was sequenced was blood. These receptors originate from an elderly man in good health.

The chain combines TRBV2 with TRBJ2-1; 8 nucleotides line up with TRBD1. Germline V CDR1 and CDR2: SNHLY, FYNNEI. Germline trimming cut 9 bases from V and 0 bases from J; bases unmatched to any gene: 13. The CDR3 consists of 17 residues. The CDR3 here is CASRQGARTSSYNEQFF. CDR3 nucleotides: TGTGCCAGTAGGCAGGGGGCCCGGACGAGCTCCTACAATGAGCAGTTCTTC.

The chain employs TRBV11-1 and TRBJ2-1; D is perhaps TRBD2 (5 bases). The V gene's germline CDR1 is SGHAT and CDR2 FQDESV (reference sequence). The V and J ends lost 1 base and 7 bases respectively, with 17 bases between them. This CDR3 has 16 amino acids. CDR3 sequence (DNA): TGTGCCAGCAGCTTAGGAGTGAGGGAGTACGGGAATGAGCAGTTCTTC. This sequence encodes CASSLGVREYGNEQFF.

This clonotype was counted only a few times. The V call is TRBV29-1, the J call TRBJ1-5; D not resolved. The CDR3 spans 14 residues. Trimming cost V 5 bases and J 2 bases, with 13 bases left between them. Germline CDR1 SQVTM, CDR2 ANQGSEA. The CDR3 DNA reads as TGCAGCGTTAAGGAGATTGGTGGCAATCAGCCCCAGCATTTT. Protein: CSVKEIGGNQPQHF.

The rearrangement uses TRBV20-1 and TRBJ1-2, with D possibly matching TRBD1 (5 bases). CDR1 and CDR2 (germline): DFQATT, SNEGSKA (reference sequence). The CDR3 totals 14 residues. V lost 6 bases and J 4 bases, leaving 18 bases between the germline ends. The CDR3 bases are TGCAGTGCGCGGATATCCGACAGTCCCTATGGCTACACCTTC. As protein: CSARISDSPYGYTF.

This sequence joins TRBV20-1 and TRBJ2-7; 9 nucleotides agree with TRBD2. The CDR3 covers 13 residues. V lost 5 bases and J lost 3; bases outside the gene matches: 5. The V gene's germline CDR1 is DFQATT and CDR2 SNEGSKA (reference sequence). CDR3 sequence (DNA): TGCAGTGCTCCCAGCGGGAGGAGCTACGAGCAGTACTTC. Translation gives CSAPSGRSYEQYF.

The chain is built from TRBV7-2 and TRBJ2-5; the D is unclear. Germline lookup yields CDR1 SGHTA and CDR2 FQGNSA. The CDR3 has 15 amino acids. Trimming removed 1 base at V and 1 base at J, with 10 bases between. The CDR3 reads CASSLGLPTQETQYF. CDR3 DNA: TGTGCCAGCAGCTTAGGGCTACCCACCCAAGAGACCCAGTACTTC.

The rearrangement joins TRBV2 to TRBJ2-3; perhaps D is TRBD1 or TRBD2 (5 bases each). This CDR3 contains 18 residues. CDR1 is SNHLY and CDR2 is FYNNEI in the germline V gene. Trimming cost V 6 bases and J 0 bases, with 22 bases left between them. The CDR3 DNA follows: TGTGCCAGCAGCCCTTGGGCTAACGGGACCACAAGCACAGATACGCAGTATTTT. As protein: CASSPWANGTTSTDTQYF. Using reference TRBV2 and TRBJ2-3 for the parts outside the CDR3, the full variable domain is EPEVTQTPSHQVTQMGQEVILRCVPISNHLYFYWYRQILGQKVEFLVSFYNNEISEKSEIFDDQFSVERPDGSNFTLKIRSTKLEDSAMYFCASSPWANGTTSTDTQYFGPGTRLTVL.

The rearrangement links TRBV27 to TRBJ2-3; TRBD2 matches at 13 bases. The germline V gene encodes CDR1 MNHEY and CDR2 SMNVEV (reference sequence). The CDR3 is 15 amino acids. The trim removed 5 bases at V and 14 bases at J, leaving 13 bases unmatched. CDR3 nucleotides: TGTGCCAGCAGTCCGACTAGCGGGAGGATTAGATACGCGTATTTT. Translation gives CASSPTSGRIRYAYF.

The rearrangement uses TRBV20-1 and TRBJ2-3, with a weak D call TRBD2 (5 bases). CDR1 and CDR2 (germline): DFQATT, SNEGSKA (reference sequence). The CDR3 covers 13 residues. V dropped 5 bases and J dropped 14 bases, with 23 bases sitting between them. CDR3 in amino acids: CSALSGSYGYAYF. The CDR3 coding sequence is TGCAGTGCTCTATCGGGGAGCTACGGATACGCGTATTTT.

Concerning this clonotype itself: An end of the junction differs from the germline gene, which may be a read error. The rearrangement links TRBV3-1 to TRBJ1-2; no clear D gene. Germline CDR1 reads LGHDT; CDR2 reads YNNKEL (reference sequence). The CDR3 is made up of 13 amino acids. The CDR3 coding sequence is TGCGCCAGCAGCCAAGAAGATAGATATGGCTACACCTTC. Protein product: CASSQEDRYGYTF.

The chain joins TRBV5-1 to TRBJ2-1; the match to TRBD2 covers 12 bases. V dropped 4 bases and J dropped 2; count of bases not matched to a gene: 4. The CDR3 loop spans 16 amino acids. CDR1 is SGHRS, CDR2 YFSETQ, per germline. CDR3 bases: TGCGCCAGCAGCGGAAGGACTAGCGGGACCTACAATGAGCAGTTCTTC. Translated, it gives CASSGRTSGTYNEQFF.

The chain is built from TRBV5-5 and TRBJ1-2; no clear D gene. Germline V gene sequence: CDR1 SGHKS, CDR2 YYEKEE (reference sequence). Trimming removed 1 base at V and 4 bases at J, with 8 bases between. The CDR3 has 13 residues. As DNA, the CDR3 is TGTGCCAGCAGCTTGACAGCGATCTATGGCTACACCTTC. Protein sequence: CASSLTAIYGYTF.

V gene TRBV29-1 combines with J gene TRBJ2-5, with 8 bases aligning to TRBD1. The CDR3 spans 14 residues. The germline gives CDR1 SQVTM, CDR2 ANQGSEA. V was clipped by 1 base and J by 11 bases; unmatched bases: 12. CDR3 sequence: CSVEGTGKNNEQYF. CDR3 bases: TGCAGCGTTGAAGGGACAGGGAAAAACAATGAGCAGTACTTC.

The genes are TRBV15 and TRBJ1-5; D remains ambiguous. The length of the CDR3 is 13 residues. Trimming took off 6 bases at V and 0 bases at J, with 6 bases between the two ends. Per germline, CDR1 LNHNV and CDR2 YYDKDF (reference sequence). The CDR3 DNA reads as TGTGCCACCAGAAGGGATAGCAATCAGCCCCAGCATTTT. It codes for CATRRDSNQPQHF.

The chain carries TRBV10-3 and TRBJ2-5; D call uncertain. The V end lost 4 bases, the J end lost 5 bases, and 8 bases lay between the germline ends. Per the germline V gene, CDR1 is ENHRY and CDR2 is SYGVKD. The CDR3 runs 12 residues. The chain's CDR3 is CAISASAETQYF. CDR3 nucleotide sequence: TGTGCCATCAGTGCTAGTGCCGAGACCCAGTACTTC.

This clonotype has only a few counts. The V gene is TRBV5-6, the J gene TRBJ2-1, with 11 positions matching TRBD2. The CDR3 length is 20 residues. Germline values: CDR1 SGHDT, CDR2 YYEEEE. Trimming at V came to 4 bases and at J to 0 bases, leaving 15 bases not matched to a gene. CDR3 coding DNA: TGTGCCAGCAGCAGGGGGGTGCTAGCGGGAGGATCCCTCTCCTACAATGAGCAGTTCTTC. As protein: CASSRGVLAGGSLSYNEQFF.

The CDR3: CASSLQGEAFF. For the CDR3, the DNA is TGTGCCAGCAGCCTACAGGGGGAAGCTTTCTTT. The chain uses TRBV6-1 and TRBJ1-1; 7 bases line up with TRBD1. There are 11 residues in the CDR3. The V gene's germline CDR1 is MNHNS and CDR2 SASEGT. The V and J ends lost 6 bases and 8 bases, in that order; junction bases with no gene match: 3.

DNA for the CDR3: TGTGCCAGCAGCAAAGTACAGGGGGATAGGCACGTCCTGACTTTC. It encodes CASSKVQGDRHVLTF. The chain employs TRBV21-1 and TRBJ2-6; no DNA check was done on the table's D call, TRBD1. TRBV21-1 is deemed a pseudogene. The CDR3 loop spans 15 amino acids.

Comment on this clonotype: The junction does not match germline at one end; this may be a read error. The chain recombines TRBV6-6 with TRBJ2-5; D unresolved. Germline V gene sequence: CDR1 MNHNY, CDR2 SVGAGI (reference sequence). The CDR3 is made up of 15 amino acids. The CDR3 spells CAGSYAILGQETQYF. As DNA, the CDR3 is TGTGCCGGCAGTTACGCAATTCTTGGGCAAGAGACCCAGTACTTC.

The genes are TRBV7-3 and TRBJ2-5; TRBD2 might be the D (6 bases). Trimming took 5 bases from V and 11 from J, leaving 15 bases between them. Germline V CDR1 and CDR2: SGHTA, FQGTGA. The CDR3 runs 12 residues. The CDR3 here is CASSGPGDEQYF. CDR3 DNA: TGTGCCAGCAGCGGTCCGGGAGATGAGCAGTACTTC.

In its sample, this clonotype was seen a few times. The V call is TRBV20-1, the J call TRBJ2-3, with TRBD1 matching over 9 bases. CDR1 DFQATT and CDR2 SNEGSKA come from the germline V gene (reference sequence). CDR3 length equals 14 residues. The junction had 18 bases not matched to a gene; V was cut back by 6 bases and J by 14 bases. The CDR3 spells CSAPRQGGDRYAYF. CDR3 DNA: TGCAGTGCCCCCAGACAGGGGGGGGACAGATACGCGTATTTT.

CDR3 bases: TGCAGTGCTAGGGCCCGGGCCTACGAGCAGTACTTC. This gives the protein CSARARAYEQYF. The genes are TRBV20-1 and TRBJ2-5; D uncertain. The J call could be wrong; TRBJ2-7 is a better fit for the DNA end. The CDR3 loop spans 12 amino acids. Germline V gene data show CDR1 as DFQATT and CDR2 as SNEGSKA (reference sequence).

V gene TRBV6-5 combines with J gene TRBJ2-5; 11 bases map to TRBD2. The germline V gene has CDR1 MNHEY and CDR2 SVGAGI. This CDR3 has 15 residues. V lost 4 bases and J lost 7; bases outside the gene matches: 8. The CDR3 loop is CASSSTTSGVGTQYF. The CDR3 DNA is TGTGCCAGCAGTTCAACGACTAGCGGGGTAGGGACCCAGTACTTC.

This clonotype was found many times. The CDR3 nucleotides are TGTGCCAGCAGTCCGACAGGGGACTATGGCTACACCTTC. As protein: CASSPTGDYGYTF. This sequence joins TRBV7-2 and TRBJ1-2; TRBD1 aligns across 8 bases. Germline CDR1 reads SGHTA; CDR2 reads FQGNSA. The CDR3 runs 13 residues. J gave up 3 bases and V 6 bases, and 3 bases lay outside the gene matches.

A few counts support this clonotype. The J gene is TRBJ2-6, the V gene TRBV28; perhaps D is TRBD1 or TRBD2 (5 bases each). This CDR3 spans 16 amino acids. Trimming cost V 3 bases and J 0 bases, with 9 bases left between them. CDR1 is MDHEN and CDR2 is SYDVKM in the germline V gene. The CDR3 DNA reads TGTGCCAGCAGTTTGTGGGGGTACTCTGGGGCCAACGTCCTGACTTTC. Translating it yields CASSLWGYSGANVLTF.

The gene calls are TRBV5-1 and TRBJ2-1, with D maybe TRBD1 (5 bases). This CDR3 has 14 amino acids. The germline V and J ends were trimmed by 1 base and 3 bases, with 8 bases remaining between them. Germline V gene sequence: CDR1 SGHRS, CDR2 YFSETQ. CDR3 DNA: TGCGCCAGCAGCTTGCAAGGGGACTACAATGAGCAGTTCTTC. Translating gives CASSLQGDYNEQFF.